The rows below give T cell receptor beta chains drawn from one sample of a study of memory CD8 T cells in hepatitis C reinfection. Generated by immunoSEQ multiplex PCR, the TCRdb table keeps only in-frame clones and is missing some. There are approximately 52,000 clones in the sample; roughly 89% occur only once, and 0.9% to 1.1% lies in the top ten. The sequenced sample was naive CD8+ T cells sorted from blood. The source is a young man with hepatitis C virus infection. CDR3s include the opening cysteine and the closing phenylalanine or tryptophan. A D gene is named only where the DNA matches it firmly. The listing skips clone size in some rows; elsewhere it reads once, few, many or a size class.

D	J	size	V	DNA	CDR3
TRBD2	TRBJ2-1	NA	TRBV28	TGTGCCAGCAGTGGGAGGGCAGGCTCCTACAATGAGCAGTTCTTC	CASSGRAGSYNEQFF
TRBD1	TRBJ2-2	NA	TRBV5-1	TGCGCCAGCAGCTTCAGACAGGGGTGGACCGGGGAGCTGTTTTTT	CASSFRQGWTGELFF
TRBD2	TRBJ2-3	once	TRBV6-1	TGTGCCAGCAGCGCGACTAGCGGGGGGGCAGATACGCAGTATTTT	CASSATSGGADTQYF
NA	TRBJ2-5	NA	TRBV4-1	TGCGCCAGCAGCCAAGATCCCGGGTGGGCCCAGTACTTC	CASSQDPGWAQYF
NA	TRBJ1-2	NA	TRBV29-1	TGCAGCGGCGCCGATAGGGAGGACTATGGCTACACCTTC	CSGADREDYGYTF
NA	TRBJ1-6	NA	TRBV5-4	TGTGCCAGCAGCTTCGGGAGTTCACCCCTCCACTTT	CASSFGSSPLHF
TRBD1	TRBJ2-5	NA	TRBV11-2	TGTGCCAGCAGCTTAGGAACGGGACAGTGGGGGTACCAAGAGACCCAGTACTTC	CASSLGTGQWGYQETQYF
TRBD1	TRBJ1-4	NA	TRBV19	TGTGCCAGTAACCCGGGACAGCGGGTTGAAAAACTGTTTTTT	CASNPGQRVEKLFF
TRBD2	TRBJ2-2	once	TRBV19	TGTGCCAGTAGTTCTTTAGCGGGAGTACCCACCGGGGAGCTGTTTTTT	CASSSLAGVPTGELFF
TRBD2	TRBJ2-1	NA	TRBV14	TGTGCCAGCAGCCAAGATCCGGTTGCGGGAGGAATGTACAATGAGCAGTTCTTC	CASSQDPVAGGMYNEQFF
NA	TRBJ2-3	once	TRBV7-2	TGTGCCAGCAGCTCGAGGACTACTAGCACAGATACGCAGTATTTT	CASSSRTTSTDTQYF
TRBD1	TRBJ2-3	NA	TRBV7-9	TGTGCCAGCAGCTCCCGGGACAGTAGCACAGATACGCAGTATTTT	CASSSRDSSTDTQYF